This T cell receptor (beta chain) was found in a study of cytomegalovirus exposure and HLA in healthy donors. Researchers ran the PCR with 60 Vbeta and 13 Jbeta primers. This table comes from immunoSEQ multiplex PCR, and its TCRdb copy is limited to in-frame clones, with some not included. The table has under 200,000 clones, approximately 75% seen once. The CDR3 spans 14 residues. The ends were cut back, 6 bases at V and 7 bases at J, with 16 bases in the middle. Germline V lookup: CDR1 MNHEY, CDR2 SVGAGI. This clone was observed a handful of times. Unrecorded immune exposures were likely, despite nominal health at sampling.

V and J are TRBV6-5 and TRBJ1-5, with a possible D match to TRBD1 (6 bases). The sequenced material came from PBMCs. The origin of this receptor is a woman aged 18-29 years in good health and CMV-seronegative. The chain's CDR3 is CASSVDRNAQPQHF. The DNA of the CDR3 is TGTGCCAGCAGCGTTGACAGGAATGCGCAGCCCCAGCATTTT.